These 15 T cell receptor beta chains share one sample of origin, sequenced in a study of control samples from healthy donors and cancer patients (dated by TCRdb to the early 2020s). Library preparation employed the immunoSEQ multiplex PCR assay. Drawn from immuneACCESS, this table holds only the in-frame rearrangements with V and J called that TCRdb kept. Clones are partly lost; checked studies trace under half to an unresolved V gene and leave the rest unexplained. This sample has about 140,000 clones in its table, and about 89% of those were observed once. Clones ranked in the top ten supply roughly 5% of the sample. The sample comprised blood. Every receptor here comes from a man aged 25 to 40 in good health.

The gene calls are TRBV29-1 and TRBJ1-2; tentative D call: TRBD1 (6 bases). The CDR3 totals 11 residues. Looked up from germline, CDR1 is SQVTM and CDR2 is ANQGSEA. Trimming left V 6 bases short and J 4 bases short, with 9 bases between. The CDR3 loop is CSVSGAYGYTF. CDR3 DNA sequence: TGCAGCGTCTCAGGGGCCTATGGCTACACCTTC.

CDR3 in DNA: TGTGCCAGCAGCAACTCAGGGGGCAGGGACACCGGGGAGCTGTTTTTT. Encoded protein: CASSNSGGRDTGELFF. The chain carries TRBV21-1 and TRBJ2-2; TRBD1 was called by the table and not checked on the DNA. TRBV21-1 constitutes a pseudogene. This CDR3 spans 16 amino acids.

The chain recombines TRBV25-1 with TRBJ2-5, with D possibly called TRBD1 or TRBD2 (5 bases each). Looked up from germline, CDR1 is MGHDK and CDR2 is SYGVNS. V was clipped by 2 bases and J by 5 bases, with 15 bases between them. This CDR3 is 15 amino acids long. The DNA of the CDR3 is TGTGCCAGCAGTGAACGCCGGGGCCGAGGGGAGACCCAGTACTTC. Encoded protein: CASSERRGRGETQYF.

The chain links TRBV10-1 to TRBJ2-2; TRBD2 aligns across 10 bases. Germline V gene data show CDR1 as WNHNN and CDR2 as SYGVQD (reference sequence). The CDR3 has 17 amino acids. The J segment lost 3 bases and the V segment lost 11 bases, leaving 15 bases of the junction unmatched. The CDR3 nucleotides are TGCGCCCGCTCTAGCGGGAGTTCTATATTGTACACCGGGGAGCTGTTTTTT. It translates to CARSSGSSILYTGELFF.

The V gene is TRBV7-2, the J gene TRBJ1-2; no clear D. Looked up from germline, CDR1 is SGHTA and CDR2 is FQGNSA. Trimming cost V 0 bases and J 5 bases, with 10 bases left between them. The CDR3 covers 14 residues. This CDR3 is CASSLAMGGYGYTF. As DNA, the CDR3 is TGTGCCAGCAGCTTAGCTATGGGTGGATATGGCTACACCTTC. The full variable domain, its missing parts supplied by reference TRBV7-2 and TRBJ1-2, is GAGVSQSPSNKVTEKGKDVELRCDPISGHTALYWYRQSLGQGLEFLIYFQGNSAPDKSGLPSDRFSAERTGGSVSTLTIQRTQQEDSAVYLCASSLAMGGYGYTFGSGTRLTVV.

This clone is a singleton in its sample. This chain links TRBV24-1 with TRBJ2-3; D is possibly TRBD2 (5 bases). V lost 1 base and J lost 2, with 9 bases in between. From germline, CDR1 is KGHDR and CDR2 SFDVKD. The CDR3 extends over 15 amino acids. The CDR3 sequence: CATSDFGSFTDTQYF. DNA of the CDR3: TGTGCCACCAGTGATTTTGGGAGCTTCACAGATACGCAGTATTTT.

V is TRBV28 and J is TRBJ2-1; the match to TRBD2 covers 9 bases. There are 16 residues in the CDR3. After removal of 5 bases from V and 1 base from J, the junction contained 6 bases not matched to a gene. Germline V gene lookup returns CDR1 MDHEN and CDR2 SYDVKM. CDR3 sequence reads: CASSTLAGRSYNEQFF. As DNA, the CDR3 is TGTGCCAGCAGTACCCTAGCGGGACGGTCCTACAATGAGCAGTTCTTC.

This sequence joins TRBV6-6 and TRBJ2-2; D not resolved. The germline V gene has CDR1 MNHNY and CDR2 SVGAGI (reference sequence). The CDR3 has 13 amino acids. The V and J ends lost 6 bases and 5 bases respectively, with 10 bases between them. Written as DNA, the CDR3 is TGTGCCAGCAGCAAATATCGAACCGGGGAGCTGTTTTTT. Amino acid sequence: CASSKYRTGELFF.

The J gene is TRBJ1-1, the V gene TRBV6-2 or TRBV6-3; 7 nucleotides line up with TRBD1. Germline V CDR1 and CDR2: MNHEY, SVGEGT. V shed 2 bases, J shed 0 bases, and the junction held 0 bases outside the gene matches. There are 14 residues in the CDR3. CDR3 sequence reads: CASSYQGVNTEAFF. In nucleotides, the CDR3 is TGTGCCAGCAGTTACCAGGGGGTGAACACTGAAGCTTTCTTT.

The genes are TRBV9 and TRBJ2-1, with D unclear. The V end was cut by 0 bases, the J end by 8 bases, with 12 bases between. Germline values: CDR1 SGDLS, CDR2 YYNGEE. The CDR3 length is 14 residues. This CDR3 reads CASSVGGGSDEQFF. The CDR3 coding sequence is TGTGCCAGCAGCGTAGGGGGTGGGTCCGATGAGCAGTTCTTC.

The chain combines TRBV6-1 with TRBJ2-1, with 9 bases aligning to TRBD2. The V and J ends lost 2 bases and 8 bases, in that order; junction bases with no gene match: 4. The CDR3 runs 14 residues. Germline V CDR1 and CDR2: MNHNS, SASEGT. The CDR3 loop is CASSESLAGYEQFF. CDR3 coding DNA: TGTGCCAGCAGTGAAAGCCTAGCGGGGTATGAGCAGTTCTTC.

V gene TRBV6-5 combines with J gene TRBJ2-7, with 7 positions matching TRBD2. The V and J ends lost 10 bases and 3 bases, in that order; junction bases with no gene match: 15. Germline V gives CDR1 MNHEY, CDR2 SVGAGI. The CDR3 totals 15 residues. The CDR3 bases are TGTGCCACCAGCAGAACCCTCGGGAGGCTCTACGAGCAGTACTTC. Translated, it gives CATSRTLGRLYEQYF.

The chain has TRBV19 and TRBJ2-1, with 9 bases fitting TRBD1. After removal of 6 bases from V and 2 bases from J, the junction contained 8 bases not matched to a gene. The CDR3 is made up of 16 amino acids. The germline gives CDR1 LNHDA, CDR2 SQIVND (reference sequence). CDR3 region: CASRLTGTGPYNEQFF. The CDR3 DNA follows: TGTGCCAGTAGACTTACCGGGACAGGGCCCTACAATGAGCAGTTCTTC. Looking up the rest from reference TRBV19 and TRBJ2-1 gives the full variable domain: DGGITQSPKYLFRKEGQNVTLSCEQNLNHDAMYWYRQDPGQGLRLIYYSQIVNDFQKGDIAEGYSVSREKKESFPLTVTSAQKNPTAFYLCASRLTGTGPYNEQFFGPGTRLTVL.

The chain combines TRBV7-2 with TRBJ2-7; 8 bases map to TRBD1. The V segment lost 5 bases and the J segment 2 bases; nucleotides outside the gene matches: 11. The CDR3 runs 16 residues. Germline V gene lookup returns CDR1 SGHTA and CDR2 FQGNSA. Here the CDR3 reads CASSLRQGTPPYEQYF. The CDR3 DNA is TGTGCCAGCAGCCTCCGACAGGGGACGCCCCCCTACGAGCAGTACTTC.

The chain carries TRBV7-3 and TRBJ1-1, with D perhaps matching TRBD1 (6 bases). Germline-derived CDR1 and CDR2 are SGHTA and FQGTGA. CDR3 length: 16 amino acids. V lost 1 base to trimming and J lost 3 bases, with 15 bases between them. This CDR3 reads CASSLNGGLEYTEAFF. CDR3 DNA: TGTGCCAGCAGCTTAAATGGGGGGCTCGAGTACACTGAAGCTTTCTTT.